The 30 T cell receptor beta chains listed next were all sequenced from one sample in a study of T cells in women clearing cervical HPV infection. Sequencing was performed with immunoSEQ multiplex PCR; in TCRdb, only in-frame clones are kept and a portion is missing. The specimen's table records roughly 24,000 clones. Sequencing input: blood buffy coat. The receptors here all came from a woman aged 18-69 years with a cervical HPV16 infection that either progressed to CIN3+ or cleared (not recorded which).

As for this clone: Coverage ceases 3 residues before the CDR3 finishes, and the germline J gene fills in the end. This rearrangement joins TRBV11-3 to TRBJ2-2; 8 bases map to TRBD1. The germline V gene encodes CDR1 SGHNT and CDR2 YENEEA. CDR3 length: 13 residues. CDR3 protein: CASSMDRESPLFF. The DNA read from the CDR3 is TGTGCCAGCAGCATGGACAGGGAATCACCG.

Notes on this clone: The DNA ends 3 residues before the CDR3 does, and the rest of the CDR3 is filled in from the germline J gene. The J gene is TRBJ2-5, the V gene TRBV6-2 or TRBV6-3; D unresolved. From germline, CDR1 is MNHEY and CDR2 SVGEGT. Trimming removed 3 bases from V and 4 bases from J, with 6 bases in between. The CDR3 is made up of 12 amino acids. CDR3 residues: CASSYTLETQYF. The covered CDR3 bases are TGTGCCAGCAGTTATACTTTAGAGACC.

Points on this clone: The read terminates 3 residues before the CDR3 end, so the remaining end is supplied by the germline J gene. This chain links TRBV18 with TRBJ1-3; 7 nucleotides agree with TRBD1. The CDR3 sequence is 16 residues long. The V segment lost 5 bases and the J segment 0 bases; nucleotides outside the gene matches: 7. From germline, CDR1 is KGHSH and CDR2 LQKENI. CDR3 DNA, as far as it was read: TGTGCCAGCTCATCCGGGACAGCTCACTCTGGAAACACC. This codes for CASSSGTAHSGNT. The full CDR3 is CASSSGTAHSGNTIYF. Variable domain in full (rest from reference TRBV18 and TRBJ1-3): NAGVMQNPRHLVRRRGQEARLRCSPMKGHSHVYWYRQLPEEGLKFMVYLQKENIIDESGMPKERFSAEFPKEGPSILRIQQVVRGDSAAYFCASSSGTAHSGNTIYFGEGSWLTVV.

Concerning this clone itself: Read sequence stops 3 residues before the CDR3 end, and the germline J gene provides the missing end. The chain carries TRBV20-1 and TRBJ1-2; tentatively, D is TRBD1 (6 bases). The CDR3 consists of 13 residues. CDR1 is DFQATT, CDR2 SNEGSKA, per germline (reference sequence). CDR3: CSARFGGRFGYTF. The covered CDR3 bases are TGCAGTGCTAGATTCGGGGGGCGGTTCGGC.

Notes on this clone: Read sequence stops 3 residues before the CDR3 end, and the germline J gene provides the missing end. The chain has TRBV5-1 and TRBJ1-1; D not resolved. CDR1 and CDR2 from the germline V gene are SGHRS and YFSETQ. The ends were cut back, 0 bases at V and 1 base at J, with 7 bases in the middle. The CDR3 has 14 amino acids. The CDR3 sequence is CASSLGPGNTEAFF. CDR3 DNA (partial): TGCGCCAGCAGCTTGGGTCCCGGGAACACTGAA.

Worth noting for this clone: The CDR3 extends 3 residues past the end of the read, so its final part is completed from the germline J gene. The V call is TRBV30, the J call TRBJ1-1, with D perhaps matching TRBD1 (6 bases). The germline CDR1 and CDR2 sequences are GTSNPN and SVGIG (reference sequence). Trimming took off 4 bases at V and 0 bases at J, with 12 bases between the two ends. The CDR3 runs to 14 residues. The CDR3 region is CAWIGGRLNTEAFF. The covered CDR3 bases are TGTGCCTGGATCGGGGGGCGCCTGAACACTGAA.

The part of the CDR3 DNA that was read is TGTGCCGGAGAGGACAGGCCCAACGAG. Translation gives CAGEDRPNE. The whole CDR3 protein reads CAGEDRPNEQYF. This chain connects TRBV7-7 to TRBJ2-7; TRBD1 aligns across 7 bases. The CDR3 end lies 3 residues beyond the end of the read and is filled in from the germline J gene. Germline V gene sequence: CDR1 SSHAT, CDR2 FNYEAQ (reference sequence). This CDR3 is built from 12 residues. V lost 11 bases to trimming and J lost 5 bases; unmatched junction nucleotides: 9. The full variable domain, rest sourced from reference TRBV7-7 and TRBJ2-7, is GAGVSQSPRYKVTKRGQDVTLRCDPISSHATLYWYQQALGQGPEFLTYFNYEAQPDKSGLPSDRFSAERPEGSISTLTIQRTEQRDSAMYRCAGEDRPNEQYFGPGTRLTVT.

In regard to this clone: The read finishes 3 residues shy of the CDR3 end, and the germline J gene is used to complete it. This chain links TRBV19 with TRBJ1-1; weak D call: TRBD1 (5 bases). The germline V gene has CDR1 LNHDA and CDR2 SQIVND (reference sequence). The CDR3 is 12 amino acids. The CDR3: CASSIGGGLAFF. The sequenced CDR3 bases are TGTGCCAGTAGTATAGGCGGGGGGTTA.

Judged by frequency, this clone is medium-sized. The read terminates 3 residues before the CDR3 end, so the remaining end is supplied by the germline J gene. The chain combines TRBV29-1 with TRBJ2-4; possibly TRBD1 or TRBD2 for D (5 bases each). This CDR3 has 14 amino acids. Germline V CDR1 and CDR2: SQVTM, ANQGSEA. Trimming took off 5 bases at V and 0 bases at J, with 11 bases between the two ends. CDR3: CSVRGVLAKNIQYF. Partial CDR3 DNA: TGCAGCGTTAGGGGAGTGCTAGCCAAAAACATT.

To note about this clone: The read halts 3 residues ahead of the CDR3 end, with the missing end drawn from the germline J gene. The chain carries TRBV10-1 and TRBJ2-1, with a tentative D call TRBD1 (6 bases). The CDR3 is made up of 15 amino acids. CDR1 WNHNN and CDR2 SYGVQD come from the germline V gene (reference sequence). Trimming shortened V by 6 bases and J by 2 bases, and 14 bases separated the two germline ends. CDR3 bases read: TGCGCCAGCAGAACACAGGGTGACCCCTACAATGAG. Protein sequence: CASRTQGDPYNE. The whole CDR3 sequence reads CASRTQGDPYNEQFF.

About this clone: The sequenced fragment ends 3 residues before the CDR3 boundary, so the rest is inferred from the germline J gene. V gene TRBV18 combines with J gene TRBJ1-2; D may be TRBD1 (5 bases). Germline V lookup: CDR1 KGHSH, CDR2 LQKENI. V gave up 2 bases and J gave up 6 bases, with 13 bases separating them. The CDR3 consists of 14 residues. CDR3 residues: CASSPSGGADGYTF. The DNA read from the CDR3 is TGTGCCAGCTCACCAAGCGGGGGAGCGGATGGC.

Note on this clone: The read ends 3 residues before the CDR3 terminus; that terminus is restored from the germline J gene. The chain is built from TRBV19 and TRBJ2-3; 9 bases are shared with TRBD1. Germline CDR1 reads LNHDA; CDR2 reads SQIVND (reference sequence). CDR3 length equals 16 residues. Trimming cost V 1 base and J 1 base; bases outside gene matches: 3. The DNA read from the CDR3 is TGTGCCAGTAGTATAGCTTGGACAGGGGGCACAGATACG. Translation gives CASSIAWTGGTDT. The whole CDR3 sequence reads CASSIAWTGGTDTQYF. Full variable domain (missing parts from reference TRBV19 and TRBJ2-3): DGGITQSPKYLFRKEGQNVTLSCEQNLNHDAMYWYRQDPGQGLRLIYYSQIVNDFQKGDIAEGYSVSREKKESFPLTVTSAQKNPTAFYLCASSIAWTGGTDTQYFGPGTRLTVL.

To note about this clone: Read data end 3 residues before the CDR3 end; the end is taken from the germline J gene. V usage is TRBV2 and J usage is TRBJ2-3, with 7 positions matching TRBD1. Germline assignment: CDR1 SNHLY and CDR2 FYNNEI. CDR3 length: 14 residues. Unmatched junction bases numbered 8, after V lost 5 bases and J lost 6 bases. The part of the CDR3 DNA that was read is TGTGCCAGCAGTACCGGGACAGTAGATGATACG. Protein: CASSTGTVDDT. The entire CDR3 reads CASSTGTVDDTQYF. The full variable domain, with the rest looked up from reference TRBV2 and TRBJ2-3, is EPEVTQTPSHQVTQMGQEVILRCVPISNHLYFYWYRQILGQKVEFLVSFYNNEISEKSEIFDDQFSVERPDGSNFTLKIRSTKLEDSAMYFCASSTGTVDDTQYFGPGTRLTVL.

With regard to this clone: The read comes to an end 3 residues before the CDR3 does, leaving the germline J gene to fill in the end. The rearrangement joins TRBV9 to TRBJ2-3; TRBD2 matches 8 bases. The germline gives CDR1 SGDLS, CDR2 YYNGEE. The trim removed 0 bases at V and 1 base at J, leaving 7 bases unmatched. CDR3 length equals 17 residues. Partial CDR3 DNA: TGTGCCAGCAGCGTAGGCGGGGGGTTTTCTGGCACAGATACG. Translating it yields CASSVGGGFSGTDT. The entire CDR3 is CASSVGGGFSGTDTQYF.

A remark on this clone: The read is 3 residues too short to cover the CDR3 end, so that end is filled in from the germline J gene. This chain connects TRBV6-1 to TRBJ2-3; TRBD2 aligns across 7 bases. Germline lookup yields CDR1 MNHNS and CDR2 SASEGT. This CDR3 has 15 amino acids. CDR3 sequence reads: CASSASGGSNQPQYF. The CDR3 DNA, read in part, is TGTGCCAGCAGTGCCAGCGGCGGGAGCAATCAGCCG.

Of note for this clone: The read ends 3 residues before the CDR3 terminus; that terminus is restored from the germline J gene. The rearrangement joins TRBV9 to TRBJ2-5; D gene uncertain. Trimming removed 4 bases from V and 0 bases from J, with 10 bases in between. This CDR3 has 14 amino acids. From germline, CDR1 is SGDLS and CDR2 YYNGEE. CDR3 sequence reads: CASSNHGYQETQYF. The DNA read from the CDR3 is TGTGCCAGCAGCAACCACGGGTACCAAGAGACC.

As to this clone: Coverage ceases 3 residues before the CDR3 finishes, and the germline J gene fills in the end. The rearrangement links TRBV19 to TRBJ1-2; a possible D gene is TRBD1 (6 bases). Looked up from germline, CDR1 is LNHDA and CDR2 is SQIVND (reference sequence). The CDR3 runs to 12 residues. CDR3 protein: CASSSRQAIYTF. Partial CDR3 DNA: TGTGCCAGTAGTTCCCGACAGGCCATC.

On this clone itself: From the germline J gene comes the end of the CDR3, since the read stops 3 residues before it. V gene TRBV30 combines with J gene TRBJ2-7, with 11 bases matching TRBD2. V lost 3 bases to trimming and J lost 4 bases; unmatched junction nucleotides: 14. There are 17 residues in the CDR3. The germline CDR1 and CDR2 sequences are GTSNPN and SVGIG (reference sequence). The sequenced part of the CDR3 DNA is TGTGCCTGGAGACCAATAGCGGGAGGGCCTAAGGGATACGAG. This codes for CAWRPIAGGPKGYE. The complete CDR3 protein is CAWRPIAGGPKGYEQYF. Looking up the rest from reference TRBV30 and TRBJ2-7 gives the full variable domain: SQTIHQWPATLVQPVGSPLSLECTVEGTSNPNLYWYRQAAGRGLQLLFYSVGIGQISSEVPQNLSASRPQDRQFILSSKKLLLSDSGFYLCAWRPIAGGPKGYEQYFGPGTRLTVT.

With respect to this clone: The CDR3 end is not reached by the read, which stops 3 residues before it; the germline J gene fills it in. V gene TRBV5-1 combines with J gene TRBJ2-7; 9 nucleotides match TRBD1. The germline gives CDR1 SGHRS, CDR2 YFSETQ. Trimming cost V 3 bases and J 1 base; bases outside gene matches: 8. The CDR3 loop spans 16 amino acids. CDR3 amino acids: CASSSRSGTGSYEQYF. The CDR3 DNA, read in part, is TGCGCCAGCAGCTCACGATCCGGGACAGGGTCCTACGAG.

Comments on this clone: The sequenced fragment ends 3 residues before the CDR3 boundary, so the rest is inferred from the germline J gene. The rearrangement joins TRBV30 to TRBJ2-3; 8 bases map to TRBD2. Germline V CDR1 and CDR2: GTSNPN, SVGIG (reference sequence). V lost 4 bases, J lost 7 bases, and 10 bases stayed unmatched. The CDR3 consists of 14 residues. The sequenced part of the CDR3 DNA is TGTGCCTGGACCCCCGGGACTAGGCTTAATACG. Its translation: CAWTPGTRLNT. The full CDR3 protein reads CAWTPGTRLNTQYF. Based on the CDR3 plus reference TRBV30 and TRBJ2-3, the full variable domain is SQTIHQWPATLVQPVGSPLSLECTVEGTSNPNLYWYRQAAGRGLQLLFYSVGIGQISSEVPQNLSASRPQDRQFILSSKKLLLSDSGFYLCAWTPGTRLNTQYFGPGTRLTVL.

CDR3 region: CASSAPGLAEYEQYF. CDR3 DNA, as far as it was read: TGTGCCAGTAGTGCACCGGGACTAGCGGAGTACGAG. The chain employs TRBV19 and TRBJ2-7; 11 nucleotides agree with TRBD2. The DNA ends 3 residues before the CDR3 does, and the rest of the CDR3 is filled in from the germline J gene. V trimming: 5 bases; J trimming: 4 bases; junction bases outside the gene matches: 7. The CDR3 is made up of 15 amino acids. Looked up from germline, CDR1 is LNHDA and CDR2 is SQIVND (reference sequence).

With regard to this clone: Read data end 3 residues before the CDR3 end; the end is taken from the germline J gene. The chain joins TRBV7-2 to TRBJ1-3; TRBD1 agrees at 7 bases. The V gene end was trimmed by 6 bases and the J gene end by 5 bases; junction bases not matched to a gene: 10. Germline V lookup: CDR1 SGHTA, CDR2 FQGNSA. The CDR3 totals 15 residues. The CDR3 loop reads CASSFQTGVRNTIYF. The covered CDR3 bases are TGTGCCAGCAGTTTCCAAACAGGGGTGAGAAACACC.

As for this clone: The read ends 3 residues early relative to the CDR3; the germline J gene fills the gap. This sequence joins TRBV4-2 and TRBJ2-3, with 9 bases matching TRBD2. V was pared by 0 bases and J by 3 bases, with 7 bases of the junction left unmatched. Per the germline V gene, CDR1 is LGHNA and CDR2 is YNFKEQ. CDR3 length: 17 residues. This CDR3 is CASSQDRSGGLTDTQYF. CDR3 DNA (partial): TGTGCCAGCAGCCAAGATCGGAGCGGGGGGTTGACAGATACG.

The CDR3 loop reads CASSYRLGYGQYF. CDR3 DNA, as far as it was read: TGTGCCAGCAGTTACAGGTTAGGCTATGGT. The V and J genes are TRBV7-9 and TRBJ2-4; D perhaps matches TRBD1 (5 bases). The CDR3 end lies 3 residues beyond the end of the read and is filled in from the germline J gene. The V gene's germline CDR1 is SEHNR and CDR2 FQNEAQ (reference sequence). CDR3 size: 13 residues.

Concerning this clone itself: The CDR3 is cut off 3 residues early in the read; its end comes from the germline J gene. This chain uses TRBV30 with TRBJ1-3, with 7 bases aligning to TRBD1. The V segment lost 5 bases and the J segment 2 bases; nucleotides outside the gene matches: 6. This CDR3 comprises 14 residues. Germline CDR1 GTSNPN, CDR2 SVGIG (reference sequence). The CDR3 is CAWGGDRAGNTIYF. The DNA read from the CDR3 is TGTGCCTGGGGTGGGGACAGAGCTGGAAACACC.

CDR3 DNA (partial): TGCAGCGTTGGTACACAGGGGGCGAGATACGAG. This encodes CSVGTQGARYE. The whole CDR3 sequence reads CSVGTQGARYEQYF. V usage is TRBV29-1 and J usage is TRBJ2-7; 9 nucleotides line up with TRBD1. The read finishes 3 residues shy of the CDR3 end, and the germline J gene is used to complete it. Looked up from germline, CDR1 is SQVTM and CDR2 is ANQGSEA. The CDR3 is 14 amino acids. V shed 4 bases, J shed 4 bases, and the junction held 8 bases outside the gene matches.

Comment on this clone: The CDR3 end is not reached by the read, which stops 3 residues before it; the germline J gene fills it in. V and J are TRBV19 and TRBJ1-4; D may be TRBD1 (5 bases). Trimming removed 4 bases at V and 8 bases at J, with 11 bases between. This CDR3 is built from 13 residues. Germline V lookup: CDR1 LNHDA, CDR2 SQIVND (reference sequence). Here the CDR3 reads CASSTQGGEKLFF. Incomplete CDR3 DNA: TGTGCCAGTAGTACGCAGGGTGGGGAAAAA. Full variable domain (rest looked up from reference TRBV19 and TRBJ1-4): DGGITQSPKYLFRKEGQNVTLSCEQNLNHDAMYWYRQDPGQGLRLIYYSQIVNDFQKGDIAEGYSVSREKKESFPLTVTSAQKNPTAFYLCASSTQGGEKLFFGSGTQLSVL.

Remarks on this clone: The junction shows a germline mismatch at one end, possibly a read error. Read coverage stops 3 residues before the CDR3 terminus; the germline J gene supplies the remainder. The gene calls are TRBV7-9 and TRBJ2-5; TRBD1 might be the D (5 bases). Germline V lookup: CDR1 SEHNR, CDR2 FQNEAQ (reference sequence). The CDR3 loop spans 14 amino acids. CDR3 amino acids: CTSSMTVLQETQYF. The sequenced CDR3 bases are TGTACCAGCAGCATGACAGTTTTACAAGAGACC. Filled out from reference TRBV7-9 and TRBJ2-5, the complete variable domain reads DTGVSQNPRHKITKRGQNVTFRCDPISEHNRLYWYRQTLGQGPEFLTYFQNEAQLEKSRLLSDRFSAERPKGSFSTLEIQRTEQGDSAMYLCTSSMTVLQETQYFGPGTRLLVL.

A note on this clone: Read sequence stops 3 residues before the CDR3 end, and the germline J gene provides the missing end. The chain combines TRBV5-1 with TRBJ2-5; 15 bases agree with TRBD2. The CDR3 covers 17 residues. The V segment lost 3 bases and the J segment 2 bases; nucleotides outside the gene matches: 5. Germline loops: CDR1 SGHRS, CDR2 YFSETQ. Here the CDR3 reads CASSSGLAGGPQETQYF. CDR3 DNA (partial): TGCGCCAGCAGCTCGGGACTAGCGGGGGGCCCACAAGAGACC.

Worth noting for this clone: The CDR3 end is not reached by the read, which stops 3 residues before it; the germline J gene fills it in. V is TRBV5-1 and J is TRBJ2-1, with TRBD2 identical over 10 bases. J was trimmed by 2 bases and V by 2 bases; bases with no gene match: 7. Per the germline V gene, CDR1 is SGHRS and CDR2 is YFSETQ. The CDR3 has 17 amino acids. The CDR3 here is CASSFHKSGRAYNEQFF. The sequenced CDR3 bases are TGCGCCAGCAGCTTTCACAAAAGCGGGAGGGCCTACAATGAG.